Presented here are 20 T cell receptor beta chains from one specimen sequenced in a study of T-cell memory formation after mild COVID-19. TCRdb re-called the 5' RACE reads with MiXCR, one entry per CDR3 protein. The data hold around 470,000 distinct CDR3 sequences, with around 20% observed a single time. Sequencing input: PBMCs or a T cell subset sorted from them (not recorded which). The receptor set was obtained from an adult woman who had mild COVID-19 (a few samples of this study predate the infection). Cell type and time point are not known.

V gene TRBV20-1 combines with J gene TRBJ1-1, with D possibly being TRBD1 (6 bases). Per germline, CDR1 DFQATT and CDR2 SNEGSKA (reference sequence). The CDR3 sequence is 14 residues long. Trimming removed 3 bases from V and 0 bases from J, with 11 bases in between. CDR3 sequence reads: CSASGQTMNTEAFF. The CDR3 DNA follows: TGCAGTGCTAGTGGACAGACCATGAACACTGAAGCTTTCTTT.

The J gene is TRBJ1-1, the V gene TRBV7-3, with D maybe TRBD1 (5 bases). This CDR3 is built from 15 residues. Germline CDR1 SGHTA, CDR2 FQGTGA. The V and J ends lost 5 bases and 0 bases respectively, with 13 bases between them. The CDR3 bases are TGTGCCAGCAGCGCCTCCGGGACGGTGAACACTGAAGCTTTCTTT. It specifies CASSASGTVNTEAFF.

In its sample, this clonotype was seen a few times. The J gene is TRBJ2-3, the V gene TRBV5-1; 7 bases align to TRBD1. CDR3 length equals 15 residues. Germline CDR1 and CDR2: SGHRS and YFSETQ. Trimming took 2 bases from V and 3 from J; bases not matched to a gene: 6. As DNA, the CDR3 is TGCGCCAGCAGCTTCCGGGACAGACGGACAGATACGCAGTATTTT. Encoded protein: CASSFRDRRTDTQYF.

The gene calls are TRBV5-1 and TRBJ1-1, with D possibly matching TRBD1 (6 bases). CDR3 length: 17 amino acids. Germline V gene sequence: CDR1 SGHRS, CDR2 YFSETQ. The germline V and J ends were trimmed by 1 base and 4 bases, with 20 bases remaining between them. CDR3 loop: CASSLISGALPGTEAFF. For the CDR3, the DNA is TGCGCCAGCAGCTTGATCTCGGGGGCCCTCCCTGGCACTGAAGCTTTCTTT.

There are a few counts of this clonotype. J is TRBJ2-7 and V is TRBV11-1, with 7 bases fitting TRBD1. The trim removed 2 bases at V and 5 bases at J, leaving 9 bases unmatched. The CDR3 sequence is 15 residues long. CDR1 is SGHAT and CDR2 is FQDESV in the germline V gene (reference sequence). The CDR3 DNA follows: TGTGCCAGCAGCTTACAGGGACAGCCCAGCCACGAGCAGTACTTC. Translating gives CASSLQGQPSHEQYF.

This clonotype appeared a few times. CDR3 region: CASSPKNRGEETQYF. CDR3 nucleotides: TGTGCCAGCTCACCAAAGAACAGGGGCGAAGAGACCCAGTACTTC. The genes are TRBV18 and TRBJ2-5; 7 nucleotides line up with TRBD1. The CDR3 is 15 amino acids. Germline V CDR1 and CDR2: KGHSH, LQKENI. The V segment lost 2 bases and the J segment 3 bases; nucleotides outside the gene matches: 6.

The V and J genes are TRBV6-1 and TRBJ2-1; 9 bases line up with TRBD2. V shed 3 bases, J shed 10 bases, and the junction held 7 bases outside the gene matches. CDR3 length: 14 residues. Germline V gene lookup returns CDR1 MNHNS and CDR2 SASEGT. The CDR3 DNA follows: TGTGCCAGCAGTGAGGCGAGCGGGGGGTACGAGCAGTTCTTC. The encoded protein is CASSEASGGYEQFF.

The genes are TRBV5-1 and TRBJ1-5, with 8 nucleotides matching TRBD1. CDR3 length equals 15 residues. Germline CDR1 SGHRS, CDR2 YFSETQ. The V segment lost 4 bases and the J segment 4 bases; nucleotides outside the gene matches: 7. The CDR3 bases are TGCGCCAGCAGCCAGACAGGGGCCCCTAATCAGCCCCAGCATTTT. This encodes CASSQTGAPNQPQHF.

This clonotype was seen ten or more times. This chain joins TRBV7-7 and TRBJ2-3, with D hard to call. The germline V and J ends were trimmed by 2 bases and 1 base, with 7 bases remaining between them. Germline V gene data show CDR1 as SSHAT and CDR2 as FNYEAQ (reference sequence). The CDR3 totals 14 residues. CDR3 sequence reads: CASSLSPGTDTQYF. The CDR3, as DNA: TGTGCCAGCAGCTTATCGCCTGGCACAGATACGCAGTATTTT.

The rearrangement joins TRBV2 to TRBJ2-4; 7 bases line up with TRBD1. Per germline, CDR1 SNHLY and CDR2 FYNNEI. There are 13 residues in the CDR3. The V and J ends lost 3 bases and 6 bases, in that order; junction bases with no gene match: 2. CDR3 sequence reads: CASSEGTVNIQYF. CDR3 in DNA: TGTGCCAGCAGTGAGGGGACAGTAAACATTCAGTACTTC.

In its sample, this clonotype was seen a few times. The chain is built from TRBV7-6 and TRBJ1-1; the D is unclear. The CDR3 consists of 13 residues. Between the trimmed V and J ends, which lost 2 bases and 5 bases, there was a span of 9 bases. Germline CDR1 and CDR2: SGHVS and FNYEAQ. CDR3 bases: TGTGCCAGCAGCTTAAGTACGGGGACTGAAGCTTTCTTT. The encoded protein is CASSLSTGTEAFF.

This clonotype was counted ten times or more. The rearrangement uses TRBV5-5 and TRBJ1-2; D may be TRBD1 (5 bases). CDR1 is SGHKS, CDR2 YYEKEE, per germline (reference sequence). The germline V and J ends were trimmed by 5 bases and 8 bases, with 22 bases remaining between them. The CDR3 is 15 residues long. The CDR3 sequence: CASRGWDGYLEGYTF. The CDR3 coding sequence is TGTGCCAGCAGGGGTTGGGACGGATACCTGGAGGGCTACACCTTC.

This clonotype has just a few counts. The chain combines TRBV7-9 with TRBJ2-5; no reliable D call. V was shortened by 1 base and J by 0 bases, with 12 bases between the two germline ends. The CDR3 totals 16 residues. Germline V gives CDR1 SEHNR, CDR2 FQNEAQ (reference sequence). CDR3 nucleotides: TGTGCCAGCAGCTTAGGAAATACTGTCTACCAAGAGACCCAGTACTTC. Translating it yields CASSLGNTVYQETQYF.

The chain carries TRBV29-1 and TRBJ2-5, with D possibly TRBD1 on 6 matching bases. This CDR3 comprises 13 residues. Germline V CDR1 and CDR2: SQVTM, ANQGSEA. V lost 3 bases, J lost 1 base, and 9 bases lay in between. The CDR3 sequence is CSVDRGSQETQYF. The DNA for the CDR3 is TGCAGCGTTGACAGGGGATCCCAAGAGACCCAGTACTTC.

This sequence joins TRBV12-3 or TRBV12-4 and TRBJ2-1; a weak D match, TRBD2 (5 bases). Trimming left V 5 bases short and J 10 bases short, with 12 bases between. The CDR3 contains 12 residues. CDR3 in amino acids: CASSRGQLEQFF. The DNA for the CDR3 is TGTGCCAGCAGTCGAGGGCAACTCGAGCAGTTCTTC.

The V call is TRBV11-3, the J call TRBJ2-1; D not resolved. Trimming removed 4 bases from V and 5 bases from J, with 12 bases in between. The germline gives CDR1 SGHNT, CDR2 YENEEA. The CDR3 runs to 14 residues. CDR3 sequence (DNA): TGTGCCAGCAGCTATGCGGAAAGGGACAATGAGCAGTTCTTC. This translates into CASSYAERDNEQFF.

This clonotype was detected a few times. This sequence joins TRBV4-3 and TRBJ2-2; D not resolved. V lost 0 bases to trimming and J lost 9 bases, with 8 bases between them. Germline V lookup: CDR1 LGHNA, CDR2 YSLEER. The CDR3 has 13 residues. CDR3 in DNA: TGCGCCAGCAGCCAAGATGAGTTCCGGGAGCTGTTTTTT. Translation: CASSQDEFRELFF.

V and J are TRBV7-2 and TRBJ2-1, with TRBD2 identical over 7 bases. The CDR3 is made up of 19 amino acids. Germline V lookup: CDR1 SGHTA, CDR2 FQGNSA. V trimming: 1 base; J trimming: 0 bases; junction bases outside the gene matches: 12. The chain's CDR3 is CASSLVKASGVSSYNEQFF. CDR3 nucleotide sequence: TGTGCCAGCAGCTTAGTCAAAGCCAGCGGGGTAAGCTCCTACAATGAGCAGTTCTTC. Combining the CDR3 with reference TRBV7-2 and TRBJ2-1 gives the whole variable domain GAGVSQSPSNKVTEKGKDVELRCDPISGHTALYWYRQSLGQGLEFLIYFQGNSAPDKSGLPSDRFSAERTGGSVSTLTIQRTQQEDSAVYLCASSLVKASGVSSYNEQFFGPGTRLTVL.

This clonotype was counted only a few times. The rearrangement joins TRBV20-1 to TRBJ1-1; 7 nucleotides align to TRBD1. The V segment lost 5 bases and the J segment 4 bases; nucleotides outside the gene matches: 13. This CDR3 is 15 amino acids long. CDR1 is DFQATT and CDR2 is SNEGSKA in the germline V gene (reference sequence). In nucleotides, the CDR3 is TGCAGTGCTCCATCCCCAGGGGGTCGAACCACTGAAGCTTTCTTT. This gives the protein CSAPSPGGRTTEAFF.

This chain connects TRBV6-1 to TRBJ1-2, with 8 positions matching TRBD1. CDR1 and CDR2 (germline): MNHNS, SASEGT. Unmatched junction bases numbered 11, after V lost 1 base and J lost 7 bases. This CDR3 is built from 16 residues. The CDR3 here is CASSEGDRRYLGGYTF. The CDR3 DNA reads TGTGCCAGCAGTGAAGGGGACAGGCGTTATTTGGGTGGCTACACCTTC.